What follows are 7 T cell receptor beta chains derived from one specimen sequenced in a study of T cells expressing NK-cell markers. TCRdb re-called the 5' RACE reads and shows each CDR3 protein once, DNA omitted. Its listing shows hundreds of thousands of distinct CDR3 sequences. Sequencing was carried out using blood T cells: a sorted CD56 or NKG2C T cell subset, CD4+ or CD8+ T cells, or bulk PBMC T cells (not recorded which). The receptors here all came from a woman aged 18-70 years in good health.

CDR3 amino acids: CASGAGQGWSPLHF. The chain joins TRBV2 to TRBJ1-6; TCRdb's D call, TRBD1, is unchecked because there is no DNA. This CDR3 contains 14 residues. Germline CDR1 and CDR2: SNHLY and FYNNEI.

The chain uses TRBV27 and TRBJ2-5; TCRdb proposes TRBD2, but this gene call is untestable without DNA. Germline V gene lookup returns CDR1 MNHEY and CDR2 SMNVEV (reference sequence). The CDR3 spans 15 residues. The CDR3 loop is CASRRTTSVRETQYF.

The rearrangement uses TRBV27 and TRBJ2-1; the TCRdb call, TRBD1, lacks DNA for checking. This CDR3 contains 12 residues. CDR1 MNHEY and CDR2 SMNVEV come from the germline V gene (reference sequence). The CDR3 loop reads CASTHMGHEQFF.

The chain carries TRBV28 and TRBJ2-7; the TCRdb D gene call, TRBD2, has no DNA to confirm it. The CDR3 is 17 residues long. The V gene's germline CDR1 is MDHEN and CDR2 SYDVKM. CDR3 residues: CASRRATSGRKIYEQYF.

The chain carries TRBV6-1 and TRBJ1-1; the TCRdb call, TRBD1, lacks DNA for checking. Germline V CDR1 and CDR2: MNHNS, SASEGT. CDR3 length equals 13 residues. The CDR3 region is CASTGPVNTEAFF.

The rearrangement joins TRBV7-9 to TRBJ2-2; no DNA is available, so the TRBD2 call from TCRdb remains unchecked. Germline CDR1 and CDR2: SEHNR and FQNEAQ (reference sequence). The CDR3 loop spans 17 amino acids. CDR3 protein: CASSLRLAGGLTGELFF.

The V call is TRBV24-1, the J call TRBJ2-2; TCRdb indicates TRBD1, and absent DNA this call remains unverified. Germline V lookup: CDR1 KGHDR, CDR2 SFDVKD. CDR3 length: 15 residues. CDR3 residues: CATSGGAGRSRELFF.